One sample yielded the 16 T cell receptor beta chains listed below, sequenced in a study of shared clonotypes between healthy human individuals. Only in-frame clones appear in the TCRdb table, and some are missing; sequencing was by immunoSEQ multiplex PCR. The sample holds 1.4 million or so clones, roughly 98.5% seen once. The sample was naive CD4+ T cells sorted from blood. The subset denotes: CD45RA+ positively selected. These receptors all come from a man between 25 and 39 years old in good health.

The J gene is TRBJ2-7, the V gene TRBV5-4, with 7 bases fitting TRBD2. The CDR3 length is 15 residues. The V segment lost 3 bases and the J segment 2 bases; nucleotides outside the gene matches: 8. Germline V CDR1 and CDR2: SGHNT, YYREEE (reference sequence). The CDR3 is CASSSKSGITYEQYF. DNA of the CDR3: TGTGCCAGCAGCTCTAAGAGCGGGATAACCTACGAGCAGTACTTC.

The chain carries TRBV28 and TRBJ2-5; D gene unclear. The CDR3 has 14 residues. Germline CDR1 reads MDHEN; CDR2 reads SYDVKM. V lost 10 bases and J lost 0, with 15 bases in between. The chain's CDR3 is CATTNSGYQETQYF. CDR3 coding DNA: TGTGCCACCACAAATTCAGGCTACCAAGAGACCCAGTACTTC.

Regarding this clone: A read error may account for a junction end that differs from germline. The chain recombines TRBV27 with TRBJ2-7; TRBD2 matches at 7 bases. The CDR3 extends over 11 amino acids. The germline V gene has CDR1 MNHEY and CDR2 SMNVEV (reference sequence). The CDR3 is CASRLLTSVNF. Written as DNA, the CDR3 is TGTGCCAGCAGGTTGTTAACTAGCGTAAACTTC.

The V call is TRBV7-3, the J call TRBJ2-1; no clear D gene. Looked up from germline, CDR1 is SGHTA and CDR2 is FQGTGA. This CDR3 contains 14 residues. Trimming removed 1 base from V and 4 bases from J, with 8 bases in between. CDR3 nucleotides: TGTGCCAGCAGCTTAAGGGTCGGATACAATGAGCAGTTCTTC. It encodes CASSLRVGYNEQFF.

This rearrangement joins TRBV21-1 to TRBJ2-2; the table's D call, TRBD2, has no DNA check behind it. TRBV21-1 is a recognized pseudogene. The CDR3 has 14 residues. Here the CDR3 DNA reads TGTGCCAGCAGCGTGGACTCAAACACCGGGGAGCTGTTTTTT. Residues: CASSVDSNTGELFF.

CDR3 sequence (DNA): TGCAGCGTTGGTGGATCAATCCTCTACGAGCAGTACTTC. Its protein is CSVGGSILYEQYF. The rearrangement links TRBV29-1 to TRBJ2-7; D remains ambiguous. Germline values: CDR1 SQVTM, CDR2 ANQGSEA. V was shortened by 4 bases and J by 3 bases, with 13 bases between the two germline ends. The CDR3 covers 13 residues.

This chain joins TRBV27 and TRBJ2-7; 10 nucleotides line up with TRBD2. Losses at the gene ends were 6 bases for V and 4 bases for J; bases not matched to a gene: 15. Germline-derived CDR1 and CDR2 are MNHEY and SMNVEV (reference sequence). CDR3 length equals 17 residues. The CDR3 loop reads CASSLSWVGSGRYEQYF. The CDR3 nucleotides are TGTGCCAGCAGCTTGAGTTGGGTAGGTAGCGGGAGGTACGAGCAGTACTTC.

V gene TRBV10-2 combines with J gene TRBJ1-5; TRBD1 matches 8 bases. The CDR3 loop spans 15 amino acids. CDR1 and CDR2 (germline): WSHSY, SAAADI. J lost 1 base, V lost 6 bases, and 5 bases had no gene match. The CDR3 loop reads CASSPGGRSNQPQHF. Written as DNA, the CDR3 is TGCGCCAGCAGCCCAGGGGGCCGAAGCAATCAGCCCCAGCATTTT.

V usage is TRBV18 and J usage is TRBJ2-1, with TRBD2 identical over 11 bases. Germline assignment: CDR1 KGHSH and CDR2 LQKENI. The CDR3 has 16 amino acids. After removal of 0 bases from V and 7 bases from J, the junction contained 5 bases not matched to a gene. The CDR3 DNA follows: TGTGCCAGCTCACCACCGGGACTAGCGGCAGGTAATGAGCAGTTCTTC. It codes for CASSPPGLAAGNEQFF. The whole variable domain, filled in from reference TRBV18 and TRBJ2-1, reads NAGVMQNPRHLVRRRGQEARLRCSPMKGHSHVYWYRQLPEEGLKFMVYLQKENIIDESGMPKERFSAEFPKEGPSILRIQQVVRGDSAAYFCASSPPGLAAGNEQFFGPGTRLTVL.

The rearrangement links TRBV27 to TRBJ1-4; TRBD1 matches at 8 bases. The CDR3 runs 12 residues. Germline CDR1 and CDR2: MNHEY and SMNVEV (reference sequence). V was clipped by 6 bases and J by 7 bases; unmatched bases: 1. The CDR3 coding sequence is TGTGCCAGCAGGGACAGGGCTGAAAAACTGTTTTTT. Translated, it gives CASRDRAEKLFF.

The V gene is TRBV5-6, the J gene TRBJ1-5; TRBD1 might be the D (6 bases). V was trimmed by 4 bases and J by 7 bases, leaving 18 bases between them. This CDR3 has 15 amino acids. Germline V lookup: CDR1 SGHDT, CDR2 YYEEEE. As DNA, the CDR3 is TGTGCCAGCAGCGAGAGTGTAGGGGGTGGGCAGCCCCAGCATTTT. It is translated as CASSESVGGGQPQHF.

The table lists this clone with a count of one. V usage is TRBV9 and J usage is TRBJ1-2; possible D gene TRBD1, 6 bases. CDR3 length: 13 amino acids. Germline CDR1 and CDR2: SGDLS and YYNGEE. Trimming stripped 2 bases from V and 8 bases from J, with 13 bases between. Here the CDR3 DNA reads TGTGCCAGCAGCGTGTTGGGGGCGCGAGGCTACACCTTC. The encoded protein is CASSVLGARGYTF. Full variable domain (outside the CDR3, taken from reference TRBV9 and TRBJ1-2): DSGVTQTPKHLITATGQRVTLRCSPRSGDLSVYWYQQSLDQGLQFLIQYYNGEERAKGNILERFSAQQFPDLHSELNLSSLELGDSALYFCASSVLGARGYTFGSGTRLTVV.

The rearrangement links TRBV28 to TRBJ2-3, with 7 nucleotides matching TRBD1. This CDR3 comprises 15 residues. Trimming cost V 8 bases and J 2 bases; bases outside gene matches: 10. CDR1 is MDHEN, CDR2 SYDVKM, per germline. CDR3 residues: CASVHRGADTDTQYF. DNA for the CDR3: TGTGCCAGCGTTCACAGGGGCGCCGACACAGATACGCAGTATTTT.

This clone was detected once. V and J are TRBV29-1 and TRBJ1-4; TRBD1 is a possible D gene (6 bases). The length of the CDR3 is 13 residues. Germline V gene data show CDR1 as SQVTM and CDR2 as ANQGSEA. The V end was cut by 6 bases, the J end by 6 bases, with 14 bases between. The CDR3 spells CSVQQGVDEKLFF. CDR3 nucleotides: TGCAGCGTCCAACAGGGTGTTGATGAAAAACTGTTTTTT.

A single count supports this clone. The gene calls are TRBV7-2 and TRBJ2-3; D not certain. V was pared by 4 bases and J by 7 bases, with 12 bases between. The germline CDR1 and CDR2 sequences are SGHTA and FQGNSA. The CDR3 length is 13 residues. CDR3 in amino acids: CASSSGPQNTQYF. In DNA, the CDR3 is TGTGCCAGCAGCTCGGGCCCCCAAAATACGCAGTATTTT.

This chain connects TRBV5-1 to TRBJ1-4; 7 bases line up with TRBD1. This CDR3 has 16 amino acids. Germline V gene lookup returns CDR1 SGHRS and CDR2 YFSETQ. J lost 7 bases, V lost 0 bases, and 9 bases had no gene match. The chain's CDR3 is CASSLAEVTGIEKLFF. The CDR3 DNA reads TGCGCCAGCAGCTTGGCCGAGGTGACAGGGATTGAAAAACTGTTTTTT.